This T cell receptor beta chain appears in the sequencing data of a study of PD-1 blockade in classical Hodgkin lymphoma. Study details: Nivolumab 3 mg/kg was given intravenously every 2 weeks.

Germline V gene data show CDR1 as SGHDT and CDR2 as YYEEEE. The CDR3 loop spans 18 amino acids. The V and J ends lost 1 base and 1 base, in that order; junction bases with no gene match: 13. Time point: cycle 4 day 1 (C4D1), after less than 7 weeks of nivolumab. Each patient's relapse followed autologous stem cell transplantation, and brentuximab vedotin exposure varied. Libraries were prepared by immunoSEQ multiplex PCR; TCRdb keeps only in-frame clonotypes and omits some of them. The table lists about 110,000 clones, over 85% of them singletons, with around 20% in the top ten. This TCR derives from a human donor with classical Hodgkin lymphoma. The rearrangement uses TRBV5-6 and TRBJ1-1, with TRBD1 matching over 7 bases. The specimen comprised peripheral blood mononuclear cells (PBMCs), sampled before the fourth cycle of nivolumab. CDR3 DNA: TGTGCCAGCAGCTTGAGGCAAAGGGGGCCCTCAACGAACACTGAAGCTTTCTTT. It codes for CASSLRQRGPSTNTEAFF.